Shown below are 15 T cell receptor beta chains from a single sample sequenced in a study of T and B cells in COVID-19 patients. TRB rearrangements were amplified by multiplex PCR with BIOMED2 TRB-A/B primers. From the multiplex PCR reads, TCRdb called clonotypes with MiXCR, one entry per CDR3 protein. The table includes fewer than 10,000 distinct CDR3 sequences, 31% detected once. From blood, roughly 220-550 ng of genomic DNA served as TRB template. Material for sequencing was blood. All receptors derive from a human donor who had recovered from COVID-19.

V gene TRBV30 combines with J gene TRBJ2-3; 7 positions match TRBD1. Germline V gene lookup returns CDR1 GTSNPN and CDR2 SVGIG (reference sequence). V shed 0 bases and J 0 bases; nucleotides not matched to a gene: 9. CDR3 size: 17 residues. The CDR3 coding sequence is TGTGCCTGGAGTGTACGGAAGGGGGCTTATAGCACAGATACGCAGTATTTT. It encodes CAWSVRKGAYSTDTQYF.

The rearrangement links TRBV5-1 to TRBJ2-3; D not resolved. Trimming shortened V by 6 bases and J by 0 bases, and 11 bases separated the two germline ends. This CDR3 spans 14 amino acids. Germline V gene sequence: CDR1 SGHRS, CDR2 YFSETQ. The CDR3 DNA sequence: TGCGCCAGCACACCAACGGCTAGCACAGATACGCAGTATTTT. Translated, it gives CASTPTASTDTQYF.

V gene TRBV28 combines with J gene TRBJ2-2; D remains unclear. V was trimmed by 5 bases and J by 1 base, leaving 5 bases between them. This CDR3 is built from 13 residues. Germline V gene lookup returns CDR1 MDHEN and CDR2 SYDVKM. CDR3 residues: CASSTENTGELFF. The CDR3 DNA follows: TGTGCCAGCAGTACGGAGAACACCGGGGAGCTGTTTTTT.

This clonotype showed up just a few times. The V and J genes are TRBV19 and TRBJ1-5; weak D call: TRBD1 (6 bases). This CDR3 is 15 amino acids long. V was clipped by 3 bases and J by 4 bases, with 13 bases between them. Germline-derived CDR1 and CDR2 are LNHDA and SQIVND (reference sequence). CDR3 sequence: CASSISGRGNQPQHF. In nucleotides, the CDR3 is TGTGCCAGTAGTATTTCGGGGAGGGGGAATCAGCCCCAGCATTTT.

The chain joins TRBV30 to TRBJ1-2; D perhaps matches TRBD1 (6 bases). Trimming shortened V by 4 bases and J by 1 base, and 19 bases separated the two germline ends. CDR1 is GTSNPN, CDR2 SVGIG, per germline (reference sequence). The CDR3 has 16 amino acids. The CDR3 DNA is TGTGCCTGGATTAAACGCGGGGGGCTGGGTAACTATGGCTACACCTTC. It yields the protein CAWIKRGGLGNYGYTF. Full variable domain (rest looked up from reference TRBV30 and TRBJ1-2): SQTIHQWPATLVQPVGSPLSLECTVEGTSNPNLYWYRQAAGRGLQLLFYSVGIGQISSEVPQNLSASRPQDRQFILSSKKLLLSDSGFYLCAWIKRGGLGNYGYTFGSGTRLTVV.

This clonotype is judged medium-sized. The genes are TRBV28 and TRBJ2-1; D tentatively reads TRBD1 or TRBD2 (6 bases each). CDR3 length: 16 residues. CDR1 is MDHEN and CDR2 is SYDVKM in the germline V gene. Trimming took off 6 bases at V and 0 bases at J, with 15 bases between the two ends. The CDR3 protein is CASSPRRGSSYNEQFF. The CDR3 DNA reads TGTGCCAGCAGCCCCAGGAGGGGGAGCTCCTACAATGAGCAGTTCTTC.

This clonotype is classed as medium-sized. DNA for the CDR3: TGTGCCAGCAGCTTGGTTACGCAGGGAGTTTCACCCCTCCACTTT. Its protein is CASSLVTQGVSPLHF. The chain links TRBV5-5 to TRBJ1-6; TRBD1 is a possible D gene (5 bases). This CDR3 has 15 residues. V dropped 0 bases and J dropped 9 bases, with 13 bases sitting between them. Germline-derived CDR1 and CDR2 are SGHKS and YYEKEE (reference sequence). The entire variable domain, with the rest obtained from reference TRBV5-5 and TRBJ1-6, is as follows: DAGVTQSPTHLIKTRGQQVTLRCSPISGHKSVSWYQQVLGQGPQFIFQYYEKEERGRGNFPDRFSARQFPNYSSELNVNALLLGDSALYLCASSLVTQGVSPLHFGNGTRLTVT.

This clonotype counts as medium-sized. The V call is TRBV18, the J call TRBJ2-5, with D uncertain. Germline V CDR1 and CDR2: KGHSH, LQKENI. Trimming took 0 bases from V and 2 from J, leaving 13 bases between them. This CDR3 has 16 amino acids. This CDR3 reads CASSPPGRARQETQYF. The CDR3 DNA is TGTGCCAGCTCACCACCGGGCCGGGCCCGGCAAGAGACCCAGTACTTC.

This clonotype was picked up a small number of times. The V and J genes are TRBV5-6 and TRBJ1-2; D is unresolved. Deletions cut 1 base from V and 7 bases from J, with 17 bases between. Germline V gene sequence: CDR1 SGHDT, CDR2 YYEEEE. The CDR3 consists of 15 residues. Written as DNA, the CDR3 is TGTGCCAGCAGCTTGTCGGTCTTTGGCACCGGTGGCTACACCTTC. Its translation: CASSLSVFGTGGYTF.

This sequence joins TRBV5-1 and TRBJ1-3; D unclear. Germline CDR1 SGHRS, CDR2 YFSETQ. The V and J ends lost 0 bases and 0 bases respectively, with 10 bases between them. The CDR3 is 16 residues long. CDR3 region: CASSLGHGSSGNTIYF. The CDR3 nucleotides read TGCGCCAGCAGCTTGGGACATGGGAGCTCTGGAAACACCATATATTTT.

This clonotype was seen only a few times. The chain recombines TRBV5-1 with TRBJ2-3; 11 bases match TRBD2. Looked up from germline, CDR1 is SGHRS and CDR2 is YFSETQ. V dropped 1 base and J dropped 0; count of bases not matched to a gene: 7. The length of the CDR3 is 18 residues. The DNA for the CDR3 is TGCGCCAGCAGCTTGAGGGCTAGCGGGGGGACGAGCACAGATACGCAGTATTTT. It yields the protein CASSLRASGGTSTDTQYF. Variable domain in full (rest from reference TRBV5-1 and TRBJ2-3): KAGVTQTPRYLIKTRGQQVTLSCSPISGHRSVSWYQQTPGQGLQFLFEYFSETQRNKGNFPGRFSGRQFSNSRSEMNVSTLELGDSALYLCASSLRASGGTSTDTQYFGPGTRLTVL.

The chain employs TRBV6-5 and TRBJ1-5, with 9 bases lining up with TRBD1. Germline CDR1 and CDR2: MNHEY and SVGAGI. V lost 9 bases and J lost 1; bases outside the gene matches: 1. This CDR3 region has 13 residues. CDR3 loop: CASGQGSNQPQHF. CDR3 nucleotide sequence: TGTGCCAGTGGACAGGGGAGCAATCAGCCCCAGCATTTT.

By sample fraction, this clonotype is medium-sized. This chain joins TRBV15 and TRBJ2-6, with 8 nucleotides matching TRBD1. Trimming took 4 bases from V and 3 from J; bases not matched to a gene: 11. The CDR3 has 18 residues. Germline CDR1 LNHNV, CDR2 YYDKDF (reference sequence). CDR3 bases: TGTGCCACCAGCATCCTTGGAGACAGGGGAAGTGGGGCCAACGTCCTGACTTTC. It codes for CATSILGDRGSGANVLTF.

The chain carries TRBV7-2 and TRBJ2-1; D gene uncertain. The CDR3 sequence is 15 residues long. V was trimmed by 2 bases and J by 4 bases, leaving 12 bases between them. The germline V gene encodes CDR1 SGHTA and CDR2 FQGNSA. For the CDR3, the DNA is TGTGCCAGCAGCTTATCTGCAGGCCAATACAATGAGCAGTTCTTC. Protein product: CASSLSAGQYNEQFF.

V is TRBV12-3 or TRBV12-4 and J is TRBJ1-5; TRBD1 might be the D (5 bases). The CDR3 sequence is 14 residues long. The ends were cut back, 4 bases at V and 4 bases at J, with 11 bases in the middle. CDR3 protein: CASSSGGENQPQHF. In DNA form, the CDR3 reads TGTGCCAGCAGTTCCGGGGGAGAGAATCAGCCCCAGCATTTT.